What follows is one TCR beta chain and its context. Its target antigen remains unknown. The sample is drawn from a study of T cells expressing NK-cell markers (dated by TCRdb to the early 2020s). Background on the whole study: TCR beta-chain repertoires were profiled in sorted CD3+CD56+NKG2C+, CD3+CD56+NKG2C- and CD3+CD56-NKG2C+ T-cell subsets from several donors. Among the eight sequenced donors, seven were HCMV-seropositive and one was HCMV-seronegative. The study sequenced eight donors, all healthy volunteers chosen at random: three men and five women. Sequencing of the libraries produced 2 x 150 bp reads on Illumina HiSeq 2000/2500, MiSeq or NextSeq. Points the paper makes about the study in general: For more than 5 donors, the dominant CD3+CD56+NKG2C+ clonotypes were among the top 10 CD8+ clonotypes and accounted for roughly 1.0-7.5% of CD8+ T cells. Those dominant clonotypes were again the most abundant among CD3+CD56-NKG2C+ cells in a handful of donors, at about 28.3-65%. Whether the expanded NKG2C-expressing T cell clones were specific for HCMV antigens was left unclear.

Spanning cysteine to phenylalanine, the CDR3 consists of 16 amino acids. No DNA has been recorded. The germline V gene sets CDR1 to SGHRS and CDR2 to YFSETQ. HCMV-specific IgG was detected in serum with a commercial ELISA kit to determine HCMV serostatus. Peripheral blood mononuclear cells were isolated from blood by Ficoll density gradient centrifugation. Sequencing was performed on an Illumina HiSeq 2000. TCR beta cDNA libraries were made by 5'RACE template switching that added a universal primer site and unique molecular identifiers. cDNA synthesis was primed from the TCR beta constant segment, followed by two successive PCR amplification steps. The paper's processing steps were these. MIGEC handled demultiplexing of the reads and grouping by UMI, while MiTCR was used to assemble and quantify clonotypes. To remove erroneous sequences, TCR cDNA sequences were retained only when supported by two or more reads. Downstream repertoire analysis used the tcR package, and clonotypes were matched across fractions by CDR3 nucleotide sequence plus V segment. VDJmatch was used to annotate antigen specificity against VDJdb, with one amino acid substitution in CDR3 allowed. TCRdb reprocessed the reads and lists each CDR3 protein sequence as a single entry, with no DNA. It is TCRdb's table, rather than the study itself, that gives the V and J calls and clone size. The table of this sample itemizes 440,000 or so distinct CDR3 sequences. About 7.3% of the sample is in the top ten clones.

Recombination joined TRBV5-1 with TRBJ2-1; the D call of TRBD2 rests on TCRdb alone, since no DNA is present to check it. Sequencing input: blood T cells: a sorted CD56 or NKG2C T cell subset, CD4+ or CD8+ T cells, or bulk PBMC T cells (not recorded which). The origin of this receptor is a woman between 18 and 69 years old in good health. The CDR3 is CASSRLAASSYNEQFF.